A selection of T cell receptor beta chains follows, all from one sample in a study of T cell responses to AZD1222 COVID-19 vaccine. Assay used: immunoSEQ multiplex PCR; TCRdb lists only in-frame clones, some missing. The sample lists 92,000 or so clones; 80% to 90% were seen once. The sequencing here drew on peripheral blood, taken on day 0 of AZD1222 vaccination. These receptors originate from an adult in good health. Each CDR3 is given with its conserved first and last residue. Each record gives: J gene, V gene, clone size, D gene, CDR3 protein, CDR3 DNA. D genes are given only for firm matches. Only some rows state a clone size, as once, few, many or a class for expanded clones.

J: TRBJ2-7
V: TRBV28
size: -
D: -
CDR3: CASRYRAEQYF
DNA: TGTGCCAGCAGATACCGGGCCGAGCAGTACTTC

J: TRBJ2-1
V: TRBV19
size: -
D: -
CDR3: CASSIYAGSNEQFF
DNA: TGTGCCAGTAGTATATACGCAGGGTCCAATGAGCAGTTCTTC

J: TRBJ2-1
V: TRBV5-4
size: once
D: TRBD2
CDR3: CASREGLAGSYNEQFF
DNA: TGTGCCAGCAGGGAGGGACTAGCGGGCTCCTACAATGAGCAGTTCTTC

J: TRBJ1-2
V: TRBV7-3
size: -
D: -
CDR3: CASSLMGGGANYGYTF
DNA: TGTGCCAGCAGCTTAATGGGGGGCGGCGCTAACTATGGCTACACCTTC

J: TRBJ1-6
V: TRBV2
size: -
D: -
CDR3: CASSEGLYNSPLHF
DNA: TGTGCCAGCAGTGAAGGTCTTTATAATTCACCCCTCCACTTT

J: TRBJ1-5
V: TRBV18
size: -
D: TRBD1
CDR3: CASSPPQGTGRQPQHF
DNA: TGTGCCAGCTCACCACCACAGGGGACCGGACGGCAGCCCCAGCATTTT

J: TRBJ1-2
V: TRBV4-1
size: -
D: -
CDR3: CASSQDWGPGLGYGYTF
DNA: TGCGCCAGCAGCCAAGATTGGGGCCCAGGGTTAGGGTATGGCTACACCTTC

J: TRBJ2-1
V: TRBV11-2
size: -
D: TRBD2
CDR3: CASQLTRRGVIEQFF
DNA: TGTGCCAGCCAACTTACTAGGCGGGGGGTTATTGAGCAGTTCTTC

J: TRBJ2-5
V: TRBV4-3
size: -
D: -
CDR3: CASSQVRGGQETQYF
DNA: TGCGCCAGCAGCCAAGTTCGGGGAGGCCAAGAGACCCAGTACTTC

J: TRBJ1-4
V: TRBV29-1
size: once
D: -
CDR3: CSGGNEKLFF
DNA: TGCAGCGGCGGCAATGAAAAACTGTTTTTT

J: TRBJ1-2
V: TRBV19
size: -
D: -
CDR3: CASTPIGGGYGYTF
DNA: TGTGCCAGTACCCCGATCGGGGGAGGCTATGGCTACACCTTC

J: TRBJ2-5
V: TRBV4-3
size: -
D: -
CDR3: CASSQNFPAREETQYF
DNA: TGCGCCAGCAGCCAAAACTTCCCCGCACGGGAAGAGACCCAGTACTTC

J: TRBJ1-2
V: TRBV7-2
size: -
D: -
CDR3: CASSPGVRVYGYTF
DNA: TGTGCCAGCAGCCCAGGGGTAAGGGTCTACGGCTACACCTTC

J: TRBJ2-2
V: TRBV28
size: once
D: TRBD1
CDR3: CASSPRQGKGPGELFF
DNA: TGTGCCAGCAGTCCCAGACAGGGAAAGGGCCCCGGGGAGCTGTTTTTT

J: TRBJ1-4
V: TRBV7-8
size: -
D: -
CDR3: CASSLVADRTRGKLFF
DNA: TGTGCCAGCAGCTTAGTGGCGGACAGAACCCGGGGAAAACTGTTTTTT

J: TRBJ2-1
V: TRBV30
size: -
D: TRBD2
CDR3: CAWSGTSGYNEQFF
DNA: TGTGCCTGGAGTGGGACTAGCGGGTACAATGAGCAGTTCTTC

J: TRBJ1-1
V: TRBV19
size: -
D: TRBD1
CDR3: CASSTPTGQVNTEAFF
DNA: TGTGCCAGTTCTACTCCTACGGGACAGGTGAACACTGAAGCTTTCTTT

J: TRBJ2-7
V: TRBV10-2
size: once
D: TRBD1
CDR3: CASAGTGTYEQYF
DNA: TGCGCCAGCGCCGGGACAGGGACCTACGAGCAGTACTTC

J: TRBJ1-2
V: TRBV7-9
size: -
D: TRBD1
CDR3: CASSPSGQGIDYGYTF
DNA: TGTGCCAGCAGCCCATCGGGACAGGGAATTGACTATGGCTACACCTTC

J: TRBJ2-3
V: TRBV3-1/TRBV3-2
size: -
D: TRBD2
CDR3: CASSPGGSSTDTQYF
DNA: TGTGCCAGCTCCCCGGGGGGTTCTAGCACAGATACGCAGTATTTT

J: TRBJ1-2
V: TRBV7-2
size: -
D: -
CDR3: CASQGRRDYGYTF
DNA: TGTGCCAGCCAGGGCCGGAGGGACTATGGCTACACCTTC

J: TRBJ2-4
V: TRBV19
size: -
D: -
CDR3: CASSLSGRGNIQYF
DNA: TGTGCCAGTAGCCTATCTGGGAGAGGGAACATTCAGTACTTC

J: TRBJ2-1
V: TRBV28
size: few
D: -
CDR3: CASTYGLYNEQFF
DNA: TGTGCCAGCACATACGGGCTCTACAATGAGCAGTTCTTC

J: TRBJ1-1
V: TRBV2
size: -
D: -
CDR3: CASSEALLLFNTEAFF
DNA: TGTGCCAGCAGTGAAGCCCTCCTGCTTTTTAACACTGAAGCTTTCTTT

J: TRBJ2-2
V: TRBV7-9
size: few
D: -
CDR3: CASSPGTWVGELFF
DNA: TGTGCCAGCAGCCCCGGGACCTGGGTCGGGGAGCTGTTTTTT

J: TRBJ1-2
V: TRBV2
size: once
D: -
CDR3: CASSEASGSYGYTF
DNA: TGTGCCAGCAGTGAAGCGTCAGGCTCCTATGGCTACACCTTC

J: TRBJ2-4
V: TRBV7-2
size: -
D: TRBD1
CDR3: CASSLGHLGAGGIQYF
DNA: TGTGCCAGCAGCTTAGGACATCTCGGGGCAGGGGGCATTCAGTACTTC

J: TRBJ2-1
V: TRBV5-1
size: -
D: TRBD1
CDR3: CASSLRQGAYNEQFF
DNA: TGCGCCAGCAGCTTGCGACAGGGCGCCTACAATGAGCAGTTCTTC

J: TRBJ1-1
V: TRBV12-3/TRBV12-4
size: -
D: -
CDR3: CASSLRVFTEAFF
DNA: TGTGCCAGCAGTTTGCGGGTTTTCACTGAAGCTTTCTTT

J: TRBJ1-5
V: TRBV9
size: -
D: -
CDR3: CASRHPQRSLDQPQHF
DNA: TGTGCCAGCAGGCATCCCCAGAGATCATTAGATCAGCCCCAGCATTTT

J: TRBJ2-7
V: TRBV18
size: -
D: -
CDR3: CASSPPTSYEQYF
DNA: TGTGCCAGCTCACCACCTACTTCGTACGAGCAGTACTTC

J: TRBJ2-7
V: TRBV15
size: -
D: -
CDR3: CATSRAAGAEQYF
DNA: TGTGCCACCAGCAGAGCGGCAGGGGCCGAGCAGTACTTC

J: TRBJ2-1
V: TRBV5-1
size: -
D: TRBD1
CDR3: CASSLGQGAYFEQFF
DNA: TGCGCCAGCAGCTTGGGACAGGGGGCTTACTTTGAGCAGTTCTTC

J: TRBJ2-7
V: TRBV20-1
size: -
D: -
CDR3: CSARKDREQYF
DNA: TGCAGTGCTAGAAAGGACCGGGAGCAGTACTTC

J: TRBJ1-6
V: TRBV2
size: -
D: -
CDR3: CASSLRDNINSPLHF
DNA: TGTGCCAGCAGCCTTAGAGACAATATTAATTCACCCCTCCACTTT

J: TRBJ2-7
V: TRBV18
size: -
D: TRBD1
CDR3: CASSPSTGQGTYEQYF
DNA: TGTGCCAGCTCACCGTCGACGGGACAGGGAACCTACGAGCAGTACTTC

J: TRBJ1-1
V: TRBV19
size: once
D: TRBD1
CDR3: CASIEQGGRDTEAFF
DNA: TGTGCCAGCATAGAACAGGGGGGGAGGGACACTGAAGCTTTCTTT

J: TRBJ1-2
V: TRBV28
size: -
D: -
CDR3: CASRTGNYGYTF
DNA: TGTGCCAGCAGGACAGGAAACTATGGCTACACCTTC

J: TRBJ2-3
V: TRBV9
size: -
D: -
CDR3: CASSVGWGATDTQYF
DNA: TGTGCCAGCAGCGTAGGGTGGGGGGCGACAGATACGCAGTATTTT

J: TRBJ1-5
V: TRBV7-9
size: -
D: TRBD1
CDR3: CASSSSRDRDGAQHF
DNA: TGTGCCAGCAGCTCCTCCCGGGACAGGGACGGAGCCCAGCATTTT

J: TRBJ1-4
V: TRBV6-5
size: -
D: -
CDR3: CASSRRRSTNEKLFF
DNA: TGTGCCAGCAGTAGAAGGAGGTCAACTAATGAAAAACTGTTTTTT

J: TRBJ1-2
V: TRBV2
size: -
D: -
CDR3: CASRQQVTYGYTF
DNA: TGTGCCAGCAGACAACAGGTTACCTATGGCTACACCTTC

J: TRBJ2-1
V: TRBV2
size: -
D: TRBD1
CDR3: CASNADRVGNNEQFF
DNA: TGTGCCAGCAATGCCGACAGGGTCGGCAACAATGAGCAGTTCTTC

J: TRBJ2-3
V: TRBV20-1
size: once
D: -
CDR3: CSASVTSTDTQYF
DNA: TGCAGTGCTAGTGTTACTAGCACAGATACGCAGTATTTT

J: TRBJ1-1
V: TRBV19
size: once
D: -
CDR3: CASSIRPDRATEAFF
DNA: TGTGCCAGTAGTATTAGACCGGATAGGGCAACTGAAGCTTTCTTT

J: TRBJ1-1
V: TRBV30
size: -
D: -
CDR3: CAWRQDTEAFF
DNA: TGTGCCTGGAGACAGGACACTGAAGCTTTCTTT

J: TRBJ2-5
V: TRBV7-9
size: -
D: TRBD1
CDR3: CASSLPGQGRTQYF
DNA: TGTGCCAGCAGCTTACCAGGACAGGGGAGGACCCAGTACTTC

J: TRBJ2-1
V: TRBV3-1/TRBV3-2
size: -
D: -
CDR3: CASSQGKAPTDEQFF
DNA: TGTGCCAGCAGCCAAGGGAAGGCCCCGACGGATGAGCAGTTCTTC

J: TRBJ1-4
V: TRBV28
size: -
D: -
CDR3: CASSLSSGGNEKLFF
DNA: TGTGCCAGCAGTTTATCGAGTGGGGGTAATGAAAAACTGTTTTTT

J: TRBJ2-1
V: TRBV7-6
size: -
D: TRBD2
CDR3: CASSFSSGGNNEQFF
DNA: TGTGCCAGCAGCTTTTCTAGCGGGGGCAACAATGAGCAGTTCTTC

J: TRBJ1-4
V: TRBV5-1
size: -
D: -
CDR3: CASGWTSTNEKLFF
DNA: TGCGCCAGCGGGTGGACATCAACTAATGAAAAACTGTTTTTT